This TCR beta chain was documented in a study of CD8 T cells in ankylosing spondylitis. Notes on the study in general: Seemingly characteristic of ankylosing spondylitis blood was a TCR beta motif consisting of under ten highly homologous variants. Researchers reportedly found disease-linked clones significantly enriched in matched ankylosing spondylitis synovial fluid.

Regarding this clonotype: Its antigen is undetermined.

CDR1 MGHDK and CDR2 SYGVNS come from the germline V gene. The CDR3 is 16 amino acids. V shed 2 bases and J 5 bases; nucleotides not matched to a gene: 8. One entry per CDR3 protein results from TCRdb running MiXCR on the 5' RACE reads. This table has 350,000 or so distinct CDR3 sequences, roughly 14% appearing once. Sequenced input: blood, either unsorted or a sorted T cell fraction (not recorded which). The rearrangement uses TRBV25-1 and TRBJ2-5; 10 nucleotides match TRBD1. This sequence originates from a male donor with ankylosing spondylitis or in good health (not recorded which). The CDR3 region has the DNA TGTGCCAGCAGTGAAGGGGACAGGGGCAATTGGGAGACCCAGTACTTC. Protein product: CASSEGDRGNWETQYF.